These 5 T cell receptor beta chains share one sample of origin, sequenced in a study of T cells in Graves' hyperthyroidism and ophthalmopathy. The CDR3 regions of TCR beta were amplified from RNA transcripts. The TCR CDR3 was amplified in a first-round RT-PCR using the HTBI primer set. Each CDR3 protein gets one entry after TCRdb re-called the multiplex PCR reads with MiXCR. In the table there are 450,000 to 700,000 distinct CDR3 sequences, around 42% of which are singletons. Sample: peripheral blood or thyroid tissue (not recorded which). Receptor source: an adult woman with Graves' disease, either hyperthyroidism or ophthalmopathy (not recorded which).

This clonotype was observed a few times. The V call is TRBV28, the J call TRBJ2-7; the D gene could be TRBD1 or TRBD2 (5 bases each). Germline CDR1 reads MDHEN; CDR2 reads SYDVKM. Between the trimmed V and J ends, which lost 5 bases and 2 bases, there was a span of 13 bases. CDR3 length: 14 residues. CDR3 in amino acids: CASSHGTRAYEQYF. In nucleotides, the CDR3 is TGTGCCAGCAGTCATGGGACCCGTGCCTACGAGCAGTACTTC.

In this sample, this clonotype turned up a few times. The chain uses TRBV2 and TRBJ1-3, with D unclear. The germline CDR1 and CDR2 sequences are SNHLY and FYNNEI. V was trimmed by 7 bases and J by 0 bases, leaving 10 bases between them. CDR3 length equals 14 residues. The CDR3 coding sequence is TGTGCCAGCATTGGGAAAAACTCTGGAAACACCATATATTTT. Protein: CASIGKNSGNTIYF.

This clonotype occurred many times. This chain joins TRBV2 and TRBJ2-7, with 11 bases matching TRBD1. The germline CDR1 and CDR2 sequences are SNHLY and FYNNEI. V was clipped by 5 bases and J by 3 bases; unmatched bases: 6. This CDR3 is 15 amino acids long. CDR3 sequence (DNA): TGTGCCAGCAGTAGAACCGGGACAGGGGGCTACGAGCAGTACTTC. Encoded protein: CASSRTGTGGYEQYF.

CDR3 bases: TGCGCCAGCAGCTTGTTTTTGGGGCCTGGGGCCAACGTCCTGACTTTC. It codes for CASSLFLGPGANVLTF. The gene calls are TRBV5-1 and TRBJ2-6, with a possible D match to TRBD1 (5 bases). There are 16 residues in the CDR3. Looked up from germline, CDR1 is SGHRS and CDR2 is YFSETQ. V lost 1 base, J lost 2 bases, and 10 bases lay in between.

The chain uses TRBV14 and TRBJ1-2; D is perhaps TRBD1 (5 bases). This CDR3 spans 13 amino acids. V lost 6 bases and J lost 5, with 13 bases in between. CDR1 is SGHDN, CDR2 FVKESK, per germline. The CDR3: CASSPLGAYGYTF. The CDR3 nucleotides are TGTGCCAGCAGTCCCCTCGGGGCGTATGGCTACACCTTC. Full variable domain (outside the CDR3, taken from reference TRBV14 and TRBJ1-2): EAGVTQFPSHSVIEKGQTVTLRCDPISGHDNLYWYRRVMGKEIKFLLHFVKESKQDESGMPNNRFLAERTGGTYSTLKVQPAELEDSGVYFCASSPLGAYGYTFGSGTRLTVV.